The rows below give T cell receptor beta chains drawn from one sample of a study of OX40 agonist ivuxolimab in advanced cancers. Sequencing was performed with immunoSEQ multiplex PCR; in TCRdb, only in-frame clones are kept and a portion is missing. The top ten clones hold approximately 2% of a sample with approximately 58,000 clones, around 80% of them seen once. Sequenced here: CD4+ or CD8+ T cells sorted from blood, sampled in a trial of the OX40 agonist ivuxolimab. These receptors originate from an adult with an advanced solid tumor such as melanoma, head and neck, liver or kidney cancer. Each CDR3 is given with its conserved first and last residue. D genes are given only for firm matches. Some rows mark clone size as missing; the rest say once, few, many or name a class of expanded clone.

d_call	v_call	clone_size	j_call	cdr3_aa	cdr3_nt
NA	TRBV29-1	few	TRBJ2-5	CSVVRGWEETQYF	TGCAGCGTTGTTCGGGGATGGGAAGAGACCCAGTACTTC
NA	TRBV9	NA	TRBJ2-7	CASSVDTGVKEQYF	TGTGCCAGCAGCGTAGATACGGGGGTTAAAGAGCAGTACTTC
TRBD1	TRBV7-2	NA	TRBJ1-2	CASSLDRVNGYTF	TGTGCCAGCAGCTTGGACAGGGTGAATGGCTACACCTTC
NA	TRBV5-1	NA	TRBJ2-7	CASSPGTLNYEQYF	TGCGCCAGCAGCCCCGGGACACTCAACTACGAGCAGTACTTC
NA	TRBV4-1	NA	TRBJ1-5	CASSQVFAQDFTQPQHF	TGCGCCAGCAGCCAGGTCTTTGCCCAGGACTTTACTCAGCCCCAGCATTTT
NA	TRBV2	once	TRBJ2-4	CASSGSGVTQYF	TGTGCCAGCAGTGGGTCAGGGGTTACGCAGTACTTC
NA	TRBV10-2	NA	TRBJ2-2	CASSESLPAGKVFF	TGCGCCAGCAGTGAGTCCTTACCAGCAGGGAAGGTGTTTTTT
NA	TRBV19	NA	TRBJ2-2	CASSLLPSTYTGELFF	TGTGCCAGTAGTCTCCTGCCAAGCACGTACACCGGGGAGCTGTTTTTT
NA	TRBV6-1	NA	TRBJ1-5	CASTSQGYSNQPQHF	TGTGCCAGCACAAGCCAGGGGTATAGCAATCAGCCCCAGCATTTT
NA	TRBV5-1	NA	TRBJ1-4	CASSLGSSAGNEKLFF	TGCGCCAGCAGCTTGGGGTCGTCTGCCGGTAATGAAAAACTGTTTTTT
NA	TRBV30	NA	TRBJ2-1	CAWSGSGINEQFF	TGTGCCTGGAGTGGATCTGGGATCAATGAGCAGTTCTTC
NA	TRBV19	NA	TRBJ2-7	CASSAMAGFYEQYF	TGTGCCAGTAGTGCTATGGCGGGTTTCTACGAGCAGTACTTC
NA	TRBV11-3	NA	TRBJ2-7	CASSPTASYEQYF	TGTGCCAGCAGCCCGACAGCGTCCTACGAGCAGTACTTC
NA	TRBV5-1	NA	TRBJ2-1	CASSREGGDEQFF	TGCGCCAGCAGCAGGGAAGGCGGCGATGAGCAGTTCTTC
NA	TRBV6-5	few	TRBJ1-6	CASSYKWGRSNSPLHF	TGTGCCAGCAGTTACAAGTGGGGAAGATCGAATTCACCCCTCCACTTT
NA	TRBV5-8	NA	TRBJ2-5	CASSLAQETQYF	TGTGCCAGCAGCTTGGCCCAGGAGACCCAGTACTTC
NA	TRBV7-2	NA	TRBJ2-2	CASSTRNTGELFF	TGTGCCAGCAGCACTAGGAACACCGGGGAGCTGTTTTTT
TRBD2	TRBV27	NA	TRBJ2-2	CASSLSGGFPGELFF	TGTGCCAGCAGTTTATCCGGGGGGTTCCCCGGGGAGCTGTTTTTT
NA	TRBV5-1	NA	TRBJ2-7	CASSRQEPSEQYF	TGCGCCAGCAGCAGACAGGAACCGTCCGAGCAGTACTTC
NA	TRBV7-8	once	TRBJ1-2	CASSRSTVNYGYTF	TGTGCCAGCAGCAGGTCGACAGTTAACTATGGCTACACCTTC
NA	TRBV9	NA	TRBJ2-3	CASSRDRTSTDTQYF	TGTGCCAGCAGTCGGGACCGTACTAGCACAGATACGCAGTATTTT
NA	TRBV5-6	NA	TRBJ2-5	CASSFGSEETQYF	TGTGCCAGCAGCTTTGGCAGTGAGGAGACCCAGTACTTC
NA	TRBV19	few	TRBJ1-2	CASTRGGYYGYTF	TGTGCCAGTACCCGAGGTGGATACTATGGCTACACCTTC
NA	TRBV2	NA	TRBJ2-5	CASSTGPETQYF	TGTGCCAGCAGTACAGGGCCAGAGACCCAGTACTTC
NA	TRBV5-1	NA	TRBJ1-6	CASSFRGRRARDSPLHF	TGCGCCAGCAGCTTCAGAGGTAGGAGGGCTCGGGATTCACCCCTCCACTTT